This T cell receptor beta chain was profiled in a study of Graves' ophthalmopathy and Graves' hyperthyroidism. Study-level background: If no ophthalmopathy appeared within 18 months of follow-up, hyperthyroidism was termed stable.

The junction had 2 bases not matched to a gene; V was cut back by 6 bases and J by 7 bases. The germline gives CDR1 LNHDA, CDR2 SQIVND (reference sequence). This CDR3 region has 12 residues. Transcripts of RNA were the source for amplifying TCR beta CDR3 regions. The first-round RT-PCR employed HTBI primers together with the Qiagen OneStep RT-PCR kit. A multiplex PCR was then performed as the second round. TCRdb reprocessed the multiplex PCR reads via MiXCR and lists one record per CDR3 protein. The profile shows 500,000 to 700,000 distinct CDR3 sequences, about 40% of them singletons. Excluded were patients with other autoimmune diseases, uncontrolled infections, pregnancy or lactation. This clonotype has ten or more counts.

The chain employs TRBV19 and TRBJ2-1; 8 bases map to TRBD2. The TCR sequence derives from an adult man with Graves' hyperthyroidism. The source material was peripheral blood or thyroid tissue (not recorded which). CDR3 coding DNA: TGTGCCAGTAGCACTAGCGGAAATGAGCAGTTCTTC. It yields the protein CASSTSGNEQFF.